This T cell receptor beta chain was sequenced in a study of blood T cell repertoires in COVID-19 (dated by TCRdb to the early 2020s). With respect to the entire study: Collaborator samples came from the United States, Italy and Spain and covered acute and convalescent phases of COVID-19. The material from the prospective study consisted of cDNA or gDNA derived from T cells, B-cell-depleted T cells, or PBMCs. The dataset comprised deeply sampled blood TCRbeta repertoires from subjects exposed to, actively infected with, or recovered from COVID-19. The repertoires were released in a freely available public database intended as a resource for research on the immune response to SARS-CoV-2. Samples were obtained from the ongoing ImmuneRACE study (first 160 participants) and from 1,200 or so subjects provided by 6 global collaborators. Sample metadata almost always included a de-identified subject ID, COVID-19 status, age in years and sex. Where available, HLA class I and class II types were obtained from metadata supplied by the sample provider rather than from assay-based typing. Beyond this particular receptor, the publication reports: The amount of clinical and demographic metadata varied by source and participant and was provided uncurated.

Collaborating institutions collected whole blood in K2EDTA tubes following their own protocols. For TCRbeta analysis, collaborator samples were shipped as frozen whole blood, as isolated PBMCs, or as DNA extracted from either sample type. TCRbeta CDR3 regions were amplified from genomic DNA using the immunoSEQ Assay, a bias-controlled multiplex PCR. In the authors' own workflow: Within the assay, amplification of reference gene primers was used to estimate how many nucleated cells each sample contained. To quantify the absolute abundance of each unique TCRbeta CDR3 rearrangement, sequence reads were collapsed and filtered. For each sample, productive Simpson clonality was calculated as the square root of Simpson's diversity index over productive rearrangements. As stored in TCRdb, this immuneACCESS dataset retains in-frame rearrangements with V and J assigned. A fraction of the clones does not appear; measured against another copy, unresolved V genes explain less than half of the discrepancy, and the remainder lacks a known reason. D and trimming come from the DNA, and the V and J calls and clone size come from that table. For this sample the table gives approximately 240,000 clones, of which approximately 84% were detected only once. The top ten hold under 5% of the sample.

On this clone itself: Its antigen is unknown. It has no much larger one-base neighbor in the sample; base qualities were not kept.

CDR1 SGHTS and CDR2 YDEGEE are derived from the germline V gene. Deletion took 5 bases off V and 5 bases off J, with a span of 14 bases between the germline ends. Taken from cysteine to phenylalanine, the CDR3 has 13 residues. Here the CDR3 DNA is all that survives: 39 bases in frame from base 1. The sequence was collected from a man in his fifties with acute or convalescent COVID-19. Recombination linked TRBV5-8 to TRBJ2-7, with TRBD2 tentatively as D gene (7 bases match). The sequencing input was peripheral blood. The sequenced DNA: TGTGCCAGCAGGGAGGGGGGGGAGCACGAGCAGTACTTC. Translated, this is CASREGGEHEQYF. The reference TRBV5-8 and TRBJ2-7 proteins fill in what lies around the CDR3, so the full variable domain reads EAGVTQSPTHLIKTRGQQATLRCSPISGHTSVYWYQQALGLGLQFLLWYDEGEERNRGNFPPRFSGRQFPNYSSELNVNALELEDSALYLCASREGGEHEQYFGPGTRLTVT.